This TCR beta chain came from a study of OX40 agonist ivuxolimab in advanced cancers. Study summary: With ivuxolimab, an agonistic anti-OX40 (CD134) antibody, patients were treated. It was permissible to have had prior anti-PD-1, anti-PD-L1 or anti-CTLA-4 therapy, and around 40% had some. The dose-escalation cohort was around 83% male, with a mean age of about 58 years, ranging about 20 to 79.

Clones were sequenced by immunoSEQ multiplex PCR, and TCRdb holds only the in-frame ones, with some missing. In the table there are about 83,000 clones, about 81% of which are singletons. With respect to this clone: The antigen remains unidentified.

Findings and limits, study-wide: No antigen was identified for the clonally expanded peripheral T cells.

This specimen consisted of CD4+ or CD8+ T cells sorted from blood, obtained in a trial of the OX40 agonist ivuxolimab. The origin of this receptor is an adult with an advanced solid tumor such as melanoma, head and neck, liver or kidney cancer.

Written as DNA, the CDR3 is TGCGCCAGCAGCCAAAGAGCTCAAGAGACCCAGTACTTC. Amino acid sequence: CASSQRAQETQYF. V usage is TRBV4-3 and J usage is TRBJ2-5; no reliable D call. CDR3 length equals 13 residues. The germline gives CDR1 LGHNA, CDR2 YSLEER. Trimming left V 2 bases short and J 2 bases short, with 6 bases between.